The T cell receptor beta chain described here comes from a study of response to subunit inactivated influenza vaccine. TCRdb redid the calling of the RT-PCR reads with MiXCR, one entry per CDR3 protein. The table shows around 570,000 distinct CDR3 sequences, with over 9% occurring only once. Germline V gene sequence: CDR1 DFQATT, CDR2 SNEGSKA (reference sequence). The CDR3 is made up of 13 amino acids. J was trimmed by 2 bases and V by 6 bases; bases with no gene match: 5. These same data were also listed under a study on T cells expressing NK-cell markers. Per that study: For TCR beta, cDNA was produced by 5'RACE template switching with UMIs. Repertoire data for TCR beta were derived from sorted T cells (CD3+CD56+NKG2C+, CD3+CD56+NKG2C- and CD3+CD56-NKG2C+). Most of the eight sequenced donors tested HCMV-seropositive; one tested seronegative. HCMV specificity was not established for the expanded NKG2C+ T cell clones.

The sequences come from PBMCs from blood, collected on the day of vaccination. J is TRBJ2-7 and V is TRBV20-1; TRBD1 agrees at 9 bases. This TCR came from a man aged 50 to 59 who received an inactivated influenza vaccine. The CDR3 is CSARTGDTYEQYF. Written as DNA, the CDR3 is TGCAGTGCCCGGACAGGGGACACCTACGAGCAGTACTTC.